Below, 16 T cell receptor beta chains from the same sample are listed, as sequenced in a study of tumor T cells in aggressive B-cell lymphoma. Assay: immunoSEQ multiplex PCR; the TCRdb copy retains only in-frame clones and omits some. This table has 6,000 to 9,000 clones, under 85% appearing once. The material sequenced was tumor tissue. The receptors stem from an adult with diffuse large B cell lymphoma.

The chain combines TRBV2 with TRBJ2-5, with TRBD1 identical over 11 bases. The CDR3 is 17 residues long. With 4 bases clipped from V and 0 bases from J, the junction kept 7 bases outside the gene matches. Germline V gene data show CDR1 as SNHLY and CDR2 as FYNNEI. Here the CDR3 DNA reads TGTGCCAGCAGTGCTGTGTGGGACAGGGGGAACCAAGAGACCCAGTACTTC. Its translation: CASSAVWDRGNQETQYF.

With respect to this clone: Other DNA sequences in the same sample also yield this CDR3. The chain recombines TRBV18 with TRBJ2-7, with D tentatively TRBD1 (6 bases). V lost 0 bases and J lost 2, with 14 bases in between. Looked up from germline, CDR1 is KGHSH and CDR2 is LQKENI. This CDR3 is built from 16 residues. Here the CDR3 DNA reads TGTGCCAGCTCACCACCAGGCACAGGGAGCCCCTACGAGCAGTACTTC. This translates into CASSPPGTGSPYEQYF.

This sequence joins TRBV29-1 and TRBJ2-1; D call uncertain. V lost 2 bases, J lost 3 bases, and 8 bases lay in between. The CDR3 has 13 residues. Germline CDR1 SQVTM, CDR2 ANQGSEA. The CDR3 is CSVERRSYNEQFF. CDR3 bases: TGCAGCGTTGAACGGCGGAGCTACAATGAGCAGTTCTTC.

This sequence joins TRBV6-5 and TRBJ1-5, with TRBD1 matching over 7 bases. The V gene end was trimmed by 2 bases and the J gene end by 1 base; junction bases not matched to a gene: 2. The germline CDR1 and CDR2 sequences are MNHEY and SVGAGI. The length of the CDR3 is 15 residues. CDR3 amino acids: CASSYRQGSNQPQHF. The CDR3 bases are TGTGCCAGCAGTTACCGACAGGGCAGCAATCAGCCCCAGCATTTT.

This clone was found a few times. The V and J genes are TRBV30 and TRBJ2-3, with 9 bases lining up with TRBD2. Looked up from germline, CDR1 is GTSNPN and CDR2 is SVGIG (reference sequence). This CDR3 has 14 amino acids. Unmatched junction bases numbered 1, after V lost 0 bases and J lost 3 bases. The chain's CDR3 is CAWSVGLATDTQYF. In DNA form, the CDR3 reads TGTGCCTGGAGTGTTGGACTAGCGACAGATACGCAGTATTTT.

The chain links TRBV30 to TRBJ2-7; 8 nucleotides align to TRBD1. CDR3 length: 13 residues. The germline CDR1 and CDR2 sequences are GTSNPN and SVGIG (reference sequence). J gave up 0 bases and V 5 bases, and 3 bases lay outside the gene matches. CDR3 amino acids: CAWGTGSSYEQYF. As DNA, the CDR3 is TGTGCCTGGGGGACAGGAAGCTCCTACGAGCAGTACTTC. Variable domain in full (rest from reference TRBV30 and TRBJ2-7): SQTIHQWPATLVQPVGSPLSLECTVEGTSNPNLYWYRQAAGRGLQLLFYSVGIGQISSEVPQNLSASRPQDRQFILSSKKLLLSDSGFYLCAWGTGSSYEQYFGPGTRLTVT.

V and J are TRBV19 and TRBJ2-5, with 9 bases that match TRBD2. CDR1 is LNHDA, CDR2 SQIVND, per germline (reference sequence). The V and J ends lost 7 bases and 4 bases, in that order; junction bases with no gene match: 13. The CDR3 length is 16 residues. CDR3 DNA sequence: TGTGCCAGTACCCCAGGGGAGCTAGCGGGACCAGAGACCCAGTACTTC. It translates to CASTPGELAGPETQYF.

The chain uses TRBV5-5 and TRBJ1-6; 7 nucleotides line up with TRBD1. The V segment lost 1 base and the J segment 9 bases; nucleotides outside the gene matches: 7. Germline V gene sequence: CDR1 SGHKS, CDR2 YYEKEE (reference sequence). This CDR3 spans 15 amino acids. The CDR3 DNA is TGTGCCAGCAGCTTGTCTTGGCAGGGGGGTTCACCCCTCCACTTT. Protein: CASSLSWQGGSPLHF.

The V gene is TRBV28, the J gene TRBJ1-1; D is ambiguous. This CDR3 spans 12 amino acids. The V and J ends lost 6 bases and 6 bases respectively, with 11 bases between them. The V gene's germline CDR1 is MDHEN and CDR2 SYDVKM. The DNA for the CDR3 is TGTGCCAGCAGGGAGGGATATGCTGAAGCTTTCTTT. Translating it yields CASREGYAEAFF.

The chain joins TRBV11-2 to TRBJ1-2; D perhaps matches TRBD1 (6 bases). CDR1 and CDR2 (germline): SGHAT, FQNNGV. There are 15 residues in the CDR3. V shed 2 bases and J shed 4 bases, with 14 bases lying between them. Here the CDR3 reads CASSLLSGGAYGYTF. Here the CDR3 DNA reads TGTGCCAGCAGCTTATTATCGGGGGGCGCCTATGGCTACACCTTC.

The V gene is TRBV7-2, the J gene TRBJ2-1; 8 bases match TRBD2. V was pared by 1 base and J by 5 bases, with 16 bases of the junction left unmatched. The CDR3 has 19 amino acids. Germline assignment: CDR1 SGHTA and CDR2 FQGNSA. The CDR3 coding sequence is TGTGCCAGCAGCTTAGAAGGATCCGCTAGCGGGTGGATCAACAATGAGCAGTTCTTC. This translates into CASSLEGSASGWINNEQFF.

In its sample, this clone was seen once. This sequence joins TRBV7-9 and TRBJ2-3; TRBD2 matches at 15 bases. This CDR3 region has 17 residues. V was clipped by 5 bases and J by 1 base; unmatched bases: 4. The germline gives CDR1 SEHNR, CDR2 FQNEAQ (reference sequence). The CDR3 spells CASSPGLAGGGTDTQYF. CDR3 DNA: TGTGCCAGCAGCCCAGGACTAGCGGGAGGGGGCACAGATACGCAGTATTTT.

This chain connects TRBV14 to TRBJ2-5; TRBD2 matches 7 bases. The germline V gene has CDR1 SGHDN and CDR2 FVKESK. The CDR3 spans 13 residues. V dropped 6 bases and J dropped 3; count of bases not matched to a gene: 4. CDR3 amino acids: CASRHLAEETQYF. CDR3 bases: TGTGCCAGCAGACACCTAGCGGAAGAGACCCAGTACTTC.

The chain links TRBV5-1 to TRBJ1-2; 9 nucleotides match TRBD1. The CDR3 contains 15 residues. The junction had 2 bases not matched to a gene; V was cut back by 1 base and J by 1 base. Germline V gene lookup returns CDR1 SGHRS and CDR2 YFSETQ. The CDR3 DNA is TGCGCCAGCAGCTTGAGACAGGGGGTTAACTATGGCTACACCTTC. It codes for CASSLRQGVNYGYTF. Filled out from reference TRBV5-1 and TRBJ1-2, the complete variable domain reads KAGVTQTPRYLIKTRGQQVTLSCSPISGHRSVSWYQQTPGQGLQFLFEYFSETQRNKGNFPGRFSGRQFSNSRSEMNVSTLELGDSALYLCASSLRQGVNYGYTFGSGTRLTVV.

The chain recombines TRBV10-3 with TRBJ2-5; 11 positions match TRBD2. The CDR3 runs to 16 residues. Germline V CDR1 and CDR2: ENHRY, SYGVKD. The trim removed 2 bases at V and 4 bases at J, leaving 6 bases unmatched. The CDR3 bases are TGTGCCATCAGTGAGCTAGCGGGAGGCGGTCTAGAGACCCAGTACTTC. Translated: CAISELAGGGLETQYF.

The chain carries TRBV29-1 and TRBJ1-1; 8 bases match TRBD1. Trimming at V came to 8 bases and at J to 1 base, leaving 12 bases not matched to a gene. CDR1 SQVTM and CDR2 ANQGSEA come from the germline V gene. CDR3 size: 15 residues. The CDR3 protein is CSTYRTGTPNTEAFF. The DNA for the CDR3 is TGCAGCACCTATAGGACAGGGACACCGAACACTGAAGCTTTCTTT.